The clone carrying this T cell receptor beta chain appeared a few times. The antigen remains unidentified. This CDR3 region has 17 residues. Per germline, CDR1 LGHDT and CDR2 YNNKEL (reference sequence). V lost 4 bases and J lost 2; bases outside the gene matches: 9. Culture proceeded for more than nine days, and CD4+ T cells were then isolated. At days 3 and 7, half of the medium was exchanged for IL-2 medium. Profiled with immunoSEQ multiplex PCR; TCRdb holds only in-frame clones, not every one. The sample shows about 53,000 clones, 60% to 85% of them seen only once. This entry comes from a study of vaccination effects on CD4 cells after COVID-19. Study context: All study participants received two doses of BNT162b2 or mRNA-1273 vaccine.

Specimen: CD4+ T cells from PBMCs cultured without peptide, collected before COVID-19 vaccination. This sequence joins TRBV3-1 (or the pseudogene TRBV3-2) and TRBJ1-5, with 9 nucleotides matching TRBD1. The receptor was isolated from a human donor who received a COVID-19 vaccine. As DNA, the CDR3 is TGTGCCAGCAGCCCCCGGACAGGGGCGCAAGGCAATCAGCCCCAGCATTTT. This gives the protein CASSPRTGAQGNQPQHF.